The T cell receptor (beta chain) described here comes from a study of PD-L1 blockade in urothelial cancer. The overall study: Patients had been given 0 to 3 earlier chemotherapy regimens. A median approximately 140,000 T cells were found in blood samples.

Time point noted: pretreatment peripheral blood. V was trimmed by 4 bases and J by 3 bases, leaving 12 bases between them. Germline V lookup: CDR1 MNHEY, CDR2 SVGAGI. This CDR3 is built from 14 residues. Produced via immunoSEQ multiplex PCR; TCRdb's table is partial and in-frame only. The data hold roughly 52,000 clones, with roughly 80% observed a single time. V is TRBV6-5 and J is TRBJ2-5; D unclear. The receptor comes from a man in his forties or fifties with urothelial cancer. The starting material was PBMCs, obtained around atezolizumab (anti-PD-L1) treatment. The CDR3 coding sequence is TGTGCCAGCAGTTCCCCGCGAACCGAAGAGACCCAGTACTTC. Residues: CASSSPRTEETQYF.